These T cell receptor beta chains were read from a single sample in a study of cytomegalovirus exposure and HLA in healthy donors. Assay: immunoSEQ multiplex PCR; the TCRdb copy retains only in-frame clones and omits some. Found here are about 150,000 clones, about 83% of them singletons; the top ten hold 5.2%. The sequencing sample was made of PBMCs. The receptors come from a woman aged 25 to 45 in good health and CMV-seronegative. Both conserved end residues are part of each CDR3. D genes are given only for firm matches. Only some rows state a clone size, as once, few, many or a class for expanded clones.

j_call clone_size v_call cdr3_length d_call cdr3_nt cdr3_aa
TRBJ1-6 . TRBV2 13 . TGTGCCAGCAGTGAACAGGGAGGTTCACCCCTCCACTTT CASSEQGGSPLHF
TRBJ1-2 once TRBV2 14 . TGTGCCAGCAGGTCTTGGACTGGTAACTATGGCTACACCTTC CASRSWTGNYGYTF
TRBJ1-5 . TRBV28 17 TRBD1 TGTGCCAGCAGTCTGGACAGGGGACAGGCTAGCAATCAGCCCCAGCATTTT CASSLDRGQASNQPQHF
TRBJ1-1 once TRBV18 13 . TGTGCCAGCTCACCAACGGGGAACACTGAAGCTTTCTTT CASSPTGNTEAFF
TRBJ2-5 . TRBV9 15 TRBD2 TGTGCCAGCAGCGGGACGGGAGGGAGTCAAGAGACCCAGTACTTC CASSGTGGSQETQYF
TRBJ2-7 . TRBV5-4 15 TRBD2 TGTGCCAGCACCCCGGGACTAGCGGGGGCCTACGAGCAGTACTTC CASTPGLAGAYEQYF
TRBJ2-7 . TRBV10-3 15 . TGTGCCATCAGTGAGGGACAGCCATTCAACTACGAGCAGTACTTC CAISEGQPFNYEQYF
TRBJ2-2 few TRBV7-2 13 TRBD1 TGTGCCAGCAGTTGGACAGGGACCGGGGAGCTGTTTTTT CASSWTGTGELFF
TRBJ2-2 few TRBV18 22 . TGTGCCAGCTCACCCAACGCCCAGGATGTCCGTAAGTCTTCCGGGGACACCGGGGAGCTGTTTTTT CASSPNAQDVRKSSGDTGELFF
TRBJ2-4 . TRBV7-9 13 . TGTGCCAGCAGCTTAGGACAGAAAAACATTCAGTACTTC CASSLGQKNIQYF
TRBJ2-1 . TRBV21-1 10 . TGTGCCGGGACAATAAATGAGCAGTTCTTC CAGTINEQFF
TRBJ2-2 . TRBV27 16 TRBD2 TGTGCCAGCAGTTTATCTGGACTAGCGGGGGGGGAGGAGCTGTTTTTT CASSLSGLAGGEELFF
TRBJ1-1 . TRBV5-4 14 TRBD1 TGTGCCAGCAGCCGGGACAGGGAAGGTTCTGAAGCTTTCTTT CASSRDREGSEAFF
TRBJ1-1 . TRBV5-1 16 . TGCGCCAGCAGCTTGGGAGGTGGTCGGCTGAACACTGAAGCTTTCTTT CASSLGGGRLNTEAFF
TRBJ1-2 . TRBV29-1 14 . TGCAGCGTTACCGTTAACACCGGAGGTGATGGCTACACCTTC CSVTVNTGGDGYTF
TRBJ1-1 . TRBV9 14 . TGTGCCAGCAGCGTTTCAGGGATGAACACTGAAGCTTTCTTT CASSVSGMNTEAFF
TRBJ1-2 . TRBV2 14 . TGTGCCACCCAGCGGGGGGGACCCTTCTATGGCTACACCTTC CATQRGGPFYGYTF
TRBJ1-2 . TRBV30 14 . TGTGCCTGGAGAAGCCGACTAGCTAACTATGGCTACACCTTC CAWRSRLANYGYTF
TRBJ1-6 . TRBV30 15 TRBD1 TGTGCCTGGAGAACCTTGGAGGGGGCTGATTCACCCCTCCACTTT CAWRTLEGADSPLHF
TRBJ1-5 . TRBV15 19 . TGTGCCACCAGCAGAGATACTTCACTGGCGGGGGGAGGGAATCAGCCCCAGCATTTT CATSRDTSLAGGGNQPQHF
TRBJ2-1 . TRBV19 14 . TGTGCCAGTACACAGGGATATCGGTATAATGAGCAGTTCTTC CASTQGYRYNEQFF
TRBJ2-6 . TRBV2 17 . TGTGCCAGCAGTGAATCCCGTGGGGCCTCTGGGGCCAACGTCCTGACTTTC CASSESRGASGANVLTF
TRBJ2-3 . TRBV15 17 TRBD2 TGTGCCACCAGCAAAACACACAAGCGGGGGTACACAGATACGCAGTATTTT CATSKTHKRGYTDTQYF
TRBJ2-6 . TRBV7-9 15 . TGTGCCAGCAGTTTTCCGTATCCCGGGGCCAACGTCCTGACTTTC CASSFPYPGANVLTF
TRBJ2-6 . TRBV11-2 15 . TGTGCCAGCAGCTACAGGGAACCTGGGGCCAACGTCCTGACTTTC CASSYREPGANVLTF
TRBJ2-7 . TRBV27 16 . TGTGCCAGCAGTTTATACCCAGGACAGAACTCCTACGAGCAGTACTTC CASSLYPGQNSYEQYF
TRBJ1-1 . TRBV28 15 TRBD1 TGTGCCAGCAGTTCCTCGGGACAGGGGACCACTGAAGCTTTCTTT CASSSSGQGTTEAFF
TRBJ1-1 . TRBV29-1 12 TRBD1 TGCAGCGTTGGTCGACAGGGCACTGAAGCTTTCTTT CSVGRQGTEAFF
TRBJ1-5 . TRBV28 16 . TGTGCCAGCAGCCCACCGGACAGCTATAGCAATCAGCCCCAGCATTTT CASSPPDSYSNQPQHF
TRBJ2-7 once TRBV2 10 . TGTGCCAGCAGCCACTACGAGCAGTACTTC CASSHYEQYF
TRBJ1-1 once TRBV7-2 13 . TGTGCCAGCCGCTTTCTTACCGGTCCTGAAGCTTTCTTT CASRFLTGPEAFF
TRBJ1-1 few TRBV6-6 13 . TGTGCCAGCACCCCGACAGTGAACACTGAAGCTTTCTTT CASTPTVNTEAFF
TRBJ1-6 . TRBV6-5 15 . TGTGCCAGCAGCCAACAGGACCCCAGGAATTCACCCCTCCACTTT CASSQQDPRNSPLHF
TRBJ2-7 . TRBV9 15 TRBD1 TGTGCCAGCAGCCCTACCGGGACAGCAACTTACGAGCAGTACTTC CASSPTGTATYEQYF
TRBJ2-5 . TRBV5-6 15 TRBD1 TGTGCCAGCAGCTTGACTGGACAGGGCTTTTGGACCCAGTACTTC CASSLTGQGFWTQYF
TRBJ2-5 . TRBV11-2 14 . TGTGCCAGCAGCCTAATGGACCCGGGGGAGACCCAGTACTTC CASSLMDPGETQYF
TRBJ1-4 . TRBV27 16 . TGTGCCAGCAGTCCTCAGCATTGGAGTACTCATGAAAAACTGTTTTTT CASSPQHWSTHEKLFF
TRBJ2-1 . TRBV9 15 . TGTGCCAGCAGCGGACCTGGACTTATCGTGGGGGAGCAGTTCTTC CASSGPGLIVGEQFF
TRBJ2-1 . TRBV7-9 17 TRBD2 TGTGCCAGCTCCCCTAGGGCCTTTGCGGGAGGGGTGAATGAGCAGTTCTTC CASSPRAFAGGVNEQFF
TRBJ2-7 . TRBV9 15 TRBD2 TGTGCCAGCAGCGTAGGCGGGGGGACCTCCTACGAGCAGTACTTC CASSVGGGTSYEQYF
TRBJ2-7 . TRBV6-5 15 . TGTGCCAGCAGTTACTCGCCAGGGATGGATGACGAGCAGTACTTC CASSYSPGMDDEQYF
TRBJ1-2 . TRBV27 14 . TGTGCCAGCAGTTTATCCGAACAGAGCTATGGCTACACCTTC CASSLSEQSYGYTF
TRBJ2-1 . TRBV7-2 15 TRBD1 TGTGCCAGCAGCCCCGGACAGGGGGCTTGGAATGAGCAGTTCTTC CASSPGQGAWNEQFF
TRBJ2-7 . TRBV27 15 TRBD2 TGTGCCAGCAGTTTATCGTGGGACTACTCCTACGAGCAGTACTTC CASSLSWDYSYEQYF
TRBJ1-5 . TRBV7-9 13 TRBD1 TGTGCCAGCAGCCAGACAGGGGATCAGCCCCAGCATTTT CASSQTGDQPQHF
TRBJ1-5 . TRBV19 15 TRBD1 TGTGCCAGTGGCTCGGGACAGGGGATCAATCAGCCCCAGCATTTT CASGSGQGINQPQHF
TRBJ2-2 once TRBV7-9 19 TRBD2 TGTGCCAGCAGTTACCCGGGACTAGCCGGGGGAAGAGGGACCGGGGAGCTGTTTTTT CASSYPGLAGGRGTGELFF
TRBJ1-2 once TRBV5-1 14 TRBD1 TGCGCCAGCAGGCCGGGACAGGGGGCCTATGGCTACACCTTC CASRPGQGAYGYTF
TRBJ1-3 . TRBV5-1 15 . TGCGCCAGCAGCTTGACGGTAGAATCCGGAAACACCATATATTTT CASSLTVESGNTIYF
TRBJ1-2 . TRBV7-9 15 . TGTGCCAGCAGCTTAGCAGGGGATTTCAACTATGGCTACACCTTC CASSLAGDFNYGYTF
TRBJ1-3 . TRBV7-9 15 . TGTGCCAGCAGCTTAGGCCAGGGCATTGGAAACACCATATATTTT CASSLGQGIGNTIYF
TRBJ1-2 . TRBV12-2 15 . . CASRLVGRGARGYTF
TRBJ1-1 . TRBV5-4 14 TRBD1 TGTGCCAGCAGCCCGGACAGGGGTCTCCAAGGAGCTTTCTTT CASSPDRGLQGAFF
TRBJ2-5 . TRBV4-3 14 TRBD1 TGCGCCAGCAGCCAACGGGACAGCCAAGAGACCCAGTACTTC CASSQRDSQETQYF